This TCR beta chain was documented in a study of chemoradiotherapy in HPV16-positive cancers. Looking at the study overall: Functional T-cell assays on a couple of HPV16-positive patients' cells defined candidate HPV-specific clones and common TCR motifs. Broader study findings: Candidate HPV-specific clones and E7-related TCR motifs grew in tumor during treatment. Functional assays defining HPV-specific T cells used only two HPV16-positive patients.

This clone appeared a single time. As yet, its antigen is unknown. Samples were taken several times over chemoradiotherapy. The CDR3 consists of 14 residues. V was clipped by 0 bases and J by 0 bases, with 7 bases between them. Per germline, CDR1 SGHRS and CDR2 YFSETQ. This table comes from immunoSEQ multiplex PCR, and its TCRdb copy is limited to in-frame clones, with some not included. The data hold about 36,000 clones, with over 80% observed a single time. Specimen: blood, collected from a patient who underwent chemoradiotherapy. The chain employs TRBV5-1 and TRBJ2-7, with D unresolved. This TCR was sampled from a human donor with HPV-associated anogenital cancer. CDR3: CASSLVGASYEQYF. In DNA, the CDR3 is TGCGCCAGCAGCTTGGTCGGTGCCTCCTACGAGCAGTACTTC.